A single sample is the source of the 22 T cell receptor beta chains below, sequenced in a study of cytomegalovirus exposure and HLA in healthy donors. 13 Jbeta primers and 60 Vbeta primers were used for the PCR. The data were produced by immunoSEQ multiplex PCR, yet TCRdb's version contains in-frame clones alone and is incomplete. This table has 170,000 or so clones, around 84% appearing once. The sample was PBMCs. Every receptor here comes from a man between 50 and 59 years old in good health and CMV-seropositive.

The chain joins TRBV5-6 to TRBJ2-7; no reliable D call. Germline V gene lookup returns CDR1 SGHDT and CDR2 YYEEEE. The CDR3 length is 15 residues. V gave up 2 bases and J gave up 5 bases, with 17 bases separating them. CDR3 region: CASSLIGSEVNEQYV. DNA of the CDR3: TGTGCCAGCAGCTTAATTGGCAGTGAGGTAAACGAGCAGTACGTC.

V gene TRBV7-9 combines with J gene TRBJ2-1; the match to TRBD2 covers 10 bases. The V and J ends lost 3 bases and 8 bases, in that order; junction bases with no gene match: 10. Germline assignment: CDR1 SEHNR and CDR2 FQNEAQ (reference sequence). The CDR3 sequence is 16 residues long. CDR3 region: CASSFLGTSEYDEQFF. The CDR3 DNA follows: TGTGCCAGCAGCTTCCTCGGGACTAGCGAGTATGATGAGCAGTTCTTC.

This clone has only one observation. The CDR3 protein is CSVEDIRDRGRKYF. In nucleotides, the CDR3 is TGCAGCGTTGAAGATATCCGGGACAGGGGGCGTAAGTACTTC. The J gene is TRBJ2-7, the V gene TRBV29-1, with 12 bases aligning to TRBD1. Trimming at V came to 0 bases and at J to 11 bases, leaving 8 bases not matched to a gene. The CDR3 extends over 14 amino acids. In germline, CDR1 is SQVTM, CDR2 ANQGSEA.

The rearrangement uses TRBV7-9 and TRBJ1-2; D possibly corresponds to TRBD1 (5 bases). V was trimmed by 1 base and J by 5 bases, leaving 14 bases between them. Germline V gives CDR1 SEHNR, CDR2 FQNEAQ (reference sequence). There are 15 residues in the CDR3. CDR3 amino acids: CASSLEALGGYGYTF. The CDR3 DNA follows: TGTGCCAGCAGCTTAGAAGCCCTGGGGGGGTATGGCTACACCTTC.

This clone was recorded only once. The junction does not match germline at one end; this may be a read error. The rearrangement uses TRBV4-1 and TRBJ1-2; the match to TRBD1 covers 10 bases. The CDR3 spans 19 residues. The germline CDR1 and CDR2 sequences are MGHRA and YSYEKL. In DNA, the CDR3 is TGCGCCAGCGGCCAAGAGACCGGGACAGGGGACCTCTTTAACTATGGCTACACCTTC. Its translation is CASGQETGTGDLFNYGYTF.

The sample holds one count of this clone. This chain connects TRBV7-6 to TRBJ2-3; a possible D gene is TRBD2 (5 bases). This CDR3 is 16 amino acids long. Germline V lookup: CDR1 SGHVS, CDR2 FNYEAQ. V lost 0 bases and J lost 2, with 12 bases in between. CDR3 sequence reads: CASSLASGFDTDTQYF. In nucleotides, the CDR3 is TGTGCCAGCAGCTTAGCTTCGGGGTTTGACACAGATACGCAGTATTTT.

This chain links TRBV10-2 with TRBJ2-7, with 14 nucleotides matching TRBD2. Germline CDR1 is WSHSY and CDR2 is SAAADI. The CDR3 is 17 amino acids. V lost 2 bases and J lost 3; bases outside the gene matches: 6. Written as DNA, the CDR3 is TGCGCCAGCAGTGAGAGCGAAGGGACTAGCGGGAGCTACGAGCAGTACGTC. Translation: CASSESEGTSGSYEQYV.

The chain carries TRBV5-1 and TRBJ2-3; 9 nucleotides agree with TRBD2. The germline V gene has CDR1 SGHRS and CDR2 YFSETQ. This CDR3 is built from 16 residues. Trimming cost V 4 bases and J 1 base; bases outside gene matches: 7. The CDR3 spells CASSVSGSSRTDTQYF. CDR3 sequence (DNA): TGCGCCAGCAGCGTTAGCGGGAGCAGTCGCACAGATACGCAGTATTTT. The full variable domain, completed using reference TRBV5-1 and TRBJ2-3, is KAGVTQTPRYLIKTRGQQVTLSCSPISGHRSVSWYQQTPGQGLQFLFEYFSETQRNKGNFPGRFSGRQFSNSRSEMNVSTLELGDSALYLCASSVSGSSRTDTQYFGPGTRLTVL.

This clone was seen only a few times. The CDR3 DNA is TGCAGCGCTACTTCTACAGGGGCTGGGGCAGATACGCAGTATTTT. Protein product: CSATSTGAGADTQYF. V and J are TRBV29-1 and TRBJ2-3; 7 bases are shared with TRBD1. This CDR3 has 15 amino acids. Per the germline V gene, CDR1 is SQVTM and CDR2 is ANQGSEA. The ends lost 7 bases at V and 4 bases at J; junction bases unmatched: 14.

A few counts support this clone. This chain uses TRBV13 with TRBJ1-2; D is undetermined. V was pared by 5 bases and J by 2 bases, with 9 bases between. CDR1 is PRHDT, CDR2 FYEKMQ, per germline (reference sequence). The CDR3 contains 13 residues. CDR3 in DNA: TGTGCCAGCAGCCTCGACAAGAACTATGGCTACACCTTC. Translated: CASSLDKNYGYTF. The full variable domain, in which reference TRBV13 and TRBJ1-2 provide the parts outside the CDR3, is AAGVIQSPRHLIKEKRETATLKCYPIPRHDTVYWYQQGPGQDPQFLISFYEKMQSDKGSIPDRFSAQQFSDYHSELNMSSLELGDSALYFCASSLDKNYGYTFGSGTRLTVV.

J is TRBJ1-2 and V is TRBV25-1, with TRBD1 matching over 7 bases. J gave up 5 bases and V 9 bases, and 9 bases lay outside the gene matches. This CDR3 is built from 13 residues. CDR1 MGHDK and CDR2 SYGVNS come from the germline V gene. Written as DNA, the CDR3 is TGTGCCAGTTCCGACAGGGTACAGTATGGCTACACCTTC. This encodes CASSDRVQYGYTF.

The V and J genes are TRBV6-5 and TRBJ2-2; 8 bases line up with TRBD2. J lost 5 bases, V lost 7 bases, and 6 bases had no gene match. The CDR3 sequence is 14 residues long. Germline CDR1 MNHEY, CDR2 SVGAGI. CDR3 coding DNA: TGTGCCAGCAAAAGCGGGAGTTCTACCGGGGAGCTGTTTTTT. Protein product: CASKSGSSTGELFF.

The chain uses TRBV6-5 and TRBJ1-3, with 9 bases lining up with TRBD1. Germline values: CDR1 MNHEY, CDR2 SVGAGI. J lost 4 bases, V lost 5 bases, and 6 bases had no gene match. The CDR3 runs to 15 residues. For the CDR3, the DNA is TGTGCCAGCAGTCGAACAGGGGGCGCGGGAAACACCATATATTTT. Protein product: CASSRTGGAGNTIYF.

This clone was counted between two and nine times. The chain links TRBV27 to TRBJ1-2, with TRBD1 matching 8 bases. Looked up from germline, CDR1 is MNHEY and CDR2 is SMNVEV (reference sequence). This CDR3 comprises 13 residues. The junction had 1 base not matched to a gene; V was cut back by 1 base and J by 6 bases. In DNA form, the CDR3 reads TGTGCCAGCAGTTTATGGACAGGGAATGGCTACACCTTC. Amino acid sequence: CASSLWTGNGYTF.

This chain connects TRBV5-1 to TRBJ2-5, with 9 nucleotides matching TRBD1. Germline CDR1 reads SGHRS; CDR2 reads YFSETQ. V shed 0 bases and J 1 base; nucleotides not matched to a gene: 4. The CDR3 has 16 amino acids. The CDR3 sequence is CASSLGGTGLQETQYF. The CDR3 region has the DNA TGCGCCAGCAGCTTGGGTGGGACAGGGCTCCAAGAGACCCAGTACTTC.

The rearrangement joins TRBV11-2 to TRBJ2-3, with TRBD2 matching over 8 bases. V lost 1 base, J lost 3 bases, and 6 bases stayed unmatched. This CDR3 has 16 amino acids. Per germline, CDR1 SGHAT and CDR2 FQNNGV. This chain's CDR3 is CASSLGSGRGTDTQYF. CDR3 nucleotides: TGTGCCAGCAGCTTAGGGAGCGGGAGAGGGACAGATACGCAGTATTTT.

The chain links TRBV30 to TRBJ2-1; TRBD2 matches 12 bases. Per the germline V gene, CDR1 is GTSNPN and CDR2 is SVGIG (reference sequence). The ends lost 2 bases at V and 9 bases at J; junction bases unmatched: 2. The CDR3 spans 13 residues. CDR3: CAWSLAGGFEQFF. The CDR3 DNA follows: TGTGCCTGGAGTCTAGCGGGAGGGTTTGAGCAGTTCTTC. Filled out from reference TRBV30 and TRBJ2-1, the complete variable domain reads SQTIHQWPATLVQPVGSPLSLECTVEGTSNPNLYWYRQAAGRGLQLLFYSVGIGQISSEVPQNLSASRPQDRQFILSSKKLLLSDSGFYLCAWSLAGGFEQFFGPGTRLTVL.

The genes are TRBV5-1 and TRBJ1-4; 9 positions agree with TRBD1. Germline assignment: CDR1 SGHRS and CDR2 YFSETQ. The CDR3 runs 15 residues. The J segment lost 7 bases and the V segment lost 1 base, leaving 5 bases of the junction unmatched. The CDR3 reads CASSLSQGAGEKLFF. The DNA of the CDR3 is TGCGCCAGCAGCTTGTCACAGGGGGCTGGTGAAAAACTGTTTTTT.

The chain joins TRBV5-4 to TRBJ2-3, with no clear D. Germline V lookup: CDR1 SGHNT, CDR2 YYREEE (reference sequence). The CDR3 spans 13 residues. Trimming cost V 1 base and J 0 bases, with 3 bases left between them. CDR3 DNA sequence: TGTGCCAGCAGCTTGAGCAGCACAGATACGCAGTATTTT. This sequence encodes CASSLSSTDTQYF. Variable domain in full (rest from reference TRBV5-4 and TRBJ2-3): ETGVTQSPTHLIKTRGQQVTLRCSSQSGHNTVSWYQQALGQGPQFIFQYYREEENGRGNFPPRFSGLQFPNYSSELNVNALELDDSALYLCASSLSSTDTQYFGPGTRLTVL.

CDR3 nucleotides: TGTGCCACCTCGCCGGGGTACGAGCAGTACGTC. Protein: CATSPGYEQYV. V gene TRBV6-1 combines with J gene TRBJ2-7, with a tentative D call TRBD2 (5 bases). Germline CDR1 reads MNHNS; CDR2 reads SASEGT. The CDR3 covers 11 residues. Between the trimmed V and J ends, which lost 10 bases and 4 bases, there was a span of 11 bases.

The chain uses TRBV4-1 and TRBJ1-2; D is unclear. This CDR3 is 18 amino acids long. Germline V gene lookup returns CDR1 MGHRA and CDR2 YSYEKL. V shed 0 bases and J shed 4 bases, with 21 bases lying between them. The CDR3 here is CASSQDPPQTQPGYGYTF. The CDR3 coding sequence is TGCGCCAGCAGCCAAGATCCCCCTCAGACTCAACCCGGCTATGGCTACACCTTC.

In the case of this clone: This sample also contains other DNA sequences that code for the same CDR3. The gene calls are TRBV5-4 and TRBJ2-1; TRBD1 matches 9 bases. Germline V gene lookup returns CDR1 SGHNT and CDR2 YYREEE (reference sequence). V dropped 4 bases and J dropped 0; count of bases not matched to a gene: 5. The CDR3 covers 16 residues. The CDR3: CASSHPTGGSYNEQFF. CDR3 in DNA: TGTGCCAGCAGCCACCCGACAGGGGGCTCCTACAATGAGCAGTTCTTC.